This T cell receptor (beta chain) originates from a study of breast tumors, draining lymph nodes, adjacent tissues. Overall study results and limits: Tumor T cell lymph node origin was a supported hypothesis, not proven. Compared with lymph nodes, tumors were less diverse; compared with nontumor tissue, more. The data were judged consistent with most tumor T cells coming from lymph node and expanding in tumor. Tumor and nontumor repertoires were significantly more similar in luminal-like than in basal-like breast cancer.

A remark on this clonotype: Antigen specificity is unknown. It is unclear where the CDR3 begins or ends on the DNA, so no DNA is shown, and the CDR3 is as TCRdb lists it.

The CDR3 totals 22 residues, both ends included. Germline loops: CDR1 SEHNR, CDR2 FQNEAQ (reference sequence). Axillary draining lymph nodes of breast cancer patients supplied the node samples. In TCRdb, the multiplex PCR reads were re-called with MiXCR into one record per CDR3 protein. This sample has approximately 210,000 distinct CDR3 sequences; less than 40% occur once, and the top ten carry approximately 3.3%. This chain uses TRBV7-9 with TRBJ1-3. The receptor was isolated from a female donor with breast cancer. Some clones in this sample may be carry-over from other donors' samples. The sample taken for sequencing was axillary lymph node tissue. CDR3 loop: CASSFYICSARAGADSGNTIYF.